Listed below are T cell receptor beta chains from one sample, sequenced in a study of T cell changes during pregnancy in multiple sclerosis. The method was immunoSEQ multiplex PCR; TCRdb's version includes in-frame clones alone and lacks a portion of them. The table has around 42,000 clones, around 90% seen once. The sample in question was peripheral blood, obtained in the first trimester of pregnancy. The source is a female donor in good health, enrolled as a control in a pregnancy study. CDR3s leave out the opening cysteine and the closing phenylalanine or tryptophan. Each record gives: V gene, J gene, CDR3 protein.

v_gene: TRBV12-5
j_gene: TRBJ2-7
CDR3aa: ASGPTSGSTYEQY

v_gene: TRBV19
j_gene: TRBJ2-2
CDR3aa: ASNYPENTGELF

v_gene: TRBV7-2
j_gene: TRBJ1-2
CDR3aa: ASSKGPAIDGYT

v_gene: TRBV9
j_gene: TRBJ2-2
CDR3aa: ASSLRIVANTGELF

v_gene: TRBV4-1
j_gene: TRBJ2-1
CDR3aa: ASSLDSYNEQF

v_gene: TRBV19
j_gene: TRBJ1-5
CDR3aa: ASSIKGTQH

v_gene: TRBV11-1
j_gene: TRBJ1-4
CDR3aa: ASSRTASNEKLF

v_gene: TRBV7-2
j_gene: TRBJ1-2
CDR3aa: ASSPRTGSYT

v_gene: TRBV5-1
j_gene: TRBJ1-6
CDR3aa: ASSSKTGSPLH

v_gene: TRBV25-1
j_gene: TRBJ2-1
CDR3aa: ASSEEGGFTEQF

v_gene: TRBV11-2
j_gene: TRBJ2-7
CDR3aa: ASSMTDRAYEQY

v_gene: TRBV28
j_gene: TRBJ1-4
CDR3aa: ASSPGQGPEKLF

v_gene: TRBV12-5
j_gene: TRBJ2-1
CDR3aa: ASGNPGHVTSGDYNEQF

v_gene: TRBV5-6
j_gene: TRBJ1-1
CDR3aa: ASSRSAGAPEAF

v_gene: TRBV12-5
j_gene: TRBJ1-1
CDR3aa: ASGLVGTRMNTEAF

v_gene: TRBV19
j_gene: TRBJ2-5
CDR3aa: ASSIGGTANQETQY